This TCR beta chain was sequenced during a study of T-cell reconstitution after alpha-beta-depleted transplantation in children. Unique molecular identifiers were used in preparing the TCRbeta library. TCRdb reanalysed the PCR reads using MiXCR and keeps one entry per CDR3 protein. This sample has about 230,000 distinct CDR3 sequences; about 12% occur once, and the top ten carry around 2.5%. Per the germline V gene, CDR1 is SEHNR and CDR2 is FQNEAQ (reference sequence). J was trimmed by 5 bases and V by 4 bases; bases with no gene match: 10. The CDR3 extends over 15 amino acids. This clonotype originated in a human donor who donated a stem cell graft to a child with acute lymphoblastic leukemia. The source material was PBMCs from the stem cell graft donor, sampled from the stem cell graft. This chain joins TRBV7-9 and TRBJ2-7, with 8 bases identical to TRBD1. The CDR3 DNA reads TGTGCCAGCAGCTCCGGAAACAGGGGGGTCCACGAGCAGTACTTC. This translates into CASSSGNRGVHEQYF.